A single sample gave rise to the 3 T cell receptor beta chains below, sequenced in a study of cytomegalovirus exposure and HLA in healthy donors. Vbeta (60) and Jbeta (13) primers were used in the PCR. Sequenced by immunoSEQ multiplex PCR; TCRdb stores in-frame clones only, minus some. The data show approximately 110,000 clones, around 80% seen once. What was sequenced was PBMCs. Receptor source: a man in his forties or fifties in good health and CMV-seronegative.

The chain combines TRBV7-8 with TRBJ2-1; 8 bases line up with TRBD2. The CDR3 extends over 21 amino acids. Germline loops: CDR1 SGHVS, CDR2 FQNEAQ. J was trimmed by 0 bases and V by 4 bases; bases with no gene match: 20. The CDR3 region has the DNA TGTGCCAGCAGCTCCCGGGCCACACTAGCGGCCAGACCGGGCTCCTACAATGAGCAGTTCTTC. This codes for CASSSRATLAARPGSYNEQFF.

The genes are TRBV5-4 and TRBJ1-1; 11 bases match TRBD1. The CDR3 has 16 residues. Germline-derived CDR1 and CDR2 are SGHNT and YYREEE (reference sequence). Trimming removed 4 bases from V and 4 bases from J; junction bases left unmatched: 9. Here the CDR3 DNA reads TGTGCCAGCAGCCCCGGGACAGGGGGTTTTTCCACTGAAGCTTTCTTT. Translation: CASSPGTGGFSTEAFF.

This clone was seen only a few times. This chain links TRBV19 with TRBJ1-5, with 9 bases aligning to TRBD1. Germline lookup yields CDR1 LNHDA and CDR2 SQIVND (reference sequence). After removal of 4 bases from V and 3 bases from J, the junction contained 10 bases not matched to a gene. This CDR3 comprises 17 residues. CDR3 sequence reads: CASSSPEGTGFNQPQHF. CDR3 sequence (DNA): TGTGCCAGTAGTAGCCCAGAAGGGACAGGGTTCAATCAGCCCCAGCATTTT.